The 15 T cell receptor beta chains listed next were all sequenced from one sample in a study of blood T cell repertoires in COVID-19. Clones were sequenced by immunoSEQ multiplex PCR, and TCRdb holds only the in-frame ones, with some missing. The top ten clones hold 15% to 20% of a sample with hundreds of thousands of clones, under 90% of them seen once. Input material: peripheral blood. Receptor source: a woman of 80 years or more with active or convalescent COVID-19.

This clone showed up just once. Here the CDR3 reads CAWSAPGANVLTF. The CDR3 nucleotides are TGTGCCTGGAGTGCCCCGGGGGCCAACGTCCTGACTTTC. The chain combines TRBV30 with TRBJ2-6; D gene uncertain. CDR1 is GTSNPN and CDR2 is SVGIG in the germline V gene (reference sequence). Trimming removed 1 base at V and 4 bases at J, with 5 bases between. This CDR3 is built from 13 residues.

The rearrangement links TRBV9 to TRBJ2-3, with D maybe TRBD1 (5 bases). CDR1 is SGDLS, CDR2 YYNGEE, per germline. V shed 3 bases and J shed 0 bases, with 11 bases lying between them. The CDR3 is 15 amino acids. CDR3 sequence reads: CASSARTTSTDTQYF. For the CDR3, the DNA is TGTGCCAGCAGCGCCCGGACAACTAGCACAGATACGCAGTATTTT.

V and J are TRBV7-3 and TRBJ2-5; TRBD2 matches 14 bases. The junction had 14 bases not matched to a gene; V was cut back by 4 bases and J by 4 bases. This CDR3 is built from 19 residues. Germline V gives CDR1 SGHTA, CDR2 FQGTGA. CDR3 DNA sequence: TGTGCCAGCAGCTCCGCCCCTCGGAGTGGACTAGCGGGAGGAGAGACCCAGTACTTC. This sequence encodes CASSSAPRSGLAGGETQYF. The full variable domain, rest sourced from reference TRBV7-3 and TRBJ2-5, is GAGVSQTPSNKVTEKGKYVELRCDPISGHTALYWYRQSLGQGPEFLIYFQGTGAADDSGLPNDRFFAVRPEGSVSTLKIQRTERGDSAVYLCASSSAPRSGLAGGETQYFGPGTRLLVL.

A few counts support this clone. The rearrangement joins TRBV29-1 to TRBJ1-1, with D maybe TRBD1 (6 bases). V shed 5 bases and J shed 7 bases, with 20 bases lying between them. Germline V gives CDR1 SQVTM, CDR2 ANQGSEA. The CDR3 totals 14 residues. The CDR3 sequence is CSVTLRQATFEAFF. The CDR3 nucleotides read TGCAGCGTTACCCTCCGACAGGCGACTTTTGAAGCTTTCTTT.

The rearrangement uses TRBV20-1 and TRBJ2-1, with a weak D call TRBD1 (5 bases). In germline, CDR1 is DFQATT, CDR2 SNEGSKA (reference sequence). CDR3 length: 11 residues. Trimming took off 4 bases at V and 7 bases at J, with 8 bases between the two ends. CDR3 amino acids: CSAIRANEQFF. For the CDR3, the DNA is TGCAGTGCTATCAGGGCTAATGAGCAGTTCTTC.

This clone appeared a few times. This sequence joins TRBV7-9 and TRBJ2-7; weak D call: TRBD2 (5 bases). V lost 5 bases to trimming and J lost 6 bases, with 17 bases between them. Germline values: CDR1 SEHNR, CDR2 FQNEAQ (reference sequence). The CDR3 is 14 residues long. The chain's CDR3 is CASSVTGRRSEQYF. The DNA for the CDR3 is TGTGCCAGCAGCGTAACGGGTAGGAGGAGCGAGCAGTACTTC.

The chain has TRBV6-5 and TRBJ2-7; D is perhaps TRBD2 (5 bases). This CDR3 region has 11 residues. Germline CDR1 reads MNHEY; CDR2 reads SVGAGI. Trimming took off 8 bases at V and 4 bases at J, with 9 bases between the two ends. As DNA, the CDR3 is TGTGCCAGCGAGGGTCGGTACGAGCAGTACTTC. Protein product: CASEGRYEQYF.

This chain joins TRBV6-2 or TRBV6-3 and TRBJ2-7; 10 nucleotides agree with TRBD2. Germline values: CDR1 MNHEY, CDR2 SVGEGT. This CDR3 contains 14 residues. J lost 3 bases, V lost 4 bases, and 3 bases had no gene match. The CDR3, as DNA: TGTGCCAGCAGTTCGTTAGCGGGGGGCTACGAGCAGTACTTC. Translation: CASSSLAGGYEQYF.

The V and J genes are TRBV19 and TRBJ1-6; D is uncertain. This CDR3 comprises 13 residues. CDR1 LNHDA and CDR2 SQIVND come from the germline V gene (reference sequence). Trimming left V 3 bases short and J 8 bases short, with 8 bases between. The CDR3 loop reads CASSINNDSPLHF. The CDR3 DNA reads TGTGCCAGTAGTATTAACAATGATTCACCCCTCCACTTT.

About this clone: This sample includes further DNA sequences coding for the same CDR3. The V call is TRBV5-1, the J call TRBJ2-3; the D gene is possibly TRBD1 (6 bases). CDR3 length equals 14 residues. Germline V gene data show CDR1 as SGHRS and CDR2 as YFSETQ. V was cut by 2 bases and J by 0 bases, with 7 bases left in between. The CDR3 DNA follows: TGCGCCAGCAGCTTAGGACAGAGCACAGATACGCAGTATTTT. Encoded protein: CASSLGQSTDTQYF.

CDR3 in DNA: TGTGCCAGCTCACCACCGATGGGGGGGAATGAAAAACTGTTTTTT. This codes for CASSPPMGGNEKLFF. The chain has TRBV18 and TRBJ1-4; weak D call: TRBD1 (5 bases). The CDR3 is 15 amino acids. Trimming shortened V by 0 bases and J by 5 bases, and 10 bases separated the two germline ends. Germline-derived CDR1 and CDR2 are KGHSH and LQKENI.

DNA for the CDR3: TGTGCCAGCAGCTTGGGCCCAGGACAGGGAGGGACTGAAGCTTTCTTT. It encodes CASSLGPGQGGTEAFF. The V and J genes are TRBV5-4 and TRBJ1-1; 8 positions match TRBD1. The CDR3 is 16 amino acids. CDR1 is SGHNT, CDR2 YYREEE, per germline (reference sequence). Trimming removed 0 bases from V and 5 bases from J; junction bases left unmatched: 9.

This chain joins TRBV7-2 and TRBJ2-2; unclear D gene. The ends were cut back, 5 bases at V and 5 bases at J, with 18 bases in the middle. The CDR3 covers 16 residues. The V gene's germline CDR1 is SGHTA and CDR2 FQGNSA. The CDR3 loop reads CASSPIEAPRTGELFF. The CDR3 bases are TGTGCCAGCAGCCCGATTGAGGCCCCCCGGACCGGGGAGCTGTTTTTT.

This chain uses TRBV18 with TRBJ1-2; 10 nucleotides match TRBD1. The CDR3 covers 15 residues. J lost 6 bases, V lost 5 bases, and 9 bases had no gene match. Germline CDR1 reads KGHSH; CDR2 reads LQKENI. The DNA for the CDR3 is TGTGCCAGCTCAGGAACGACAGGGGGCGCAGATGGCTACACCTTC. Translated: CASSGTTGGADGYTF.

The chain links TRBV28 to TRBJ1-3; TRBD1 agrees at 7 bases. This CDR3 region has 14 residues. Looked up from germline, CDR1 is MDHEN and CDR2 is SYDVKM. After removal of 3 bases from V and 3 bases from J, the junction contained 2 bases not matched to a gene. This chain's CDR3 is CASSFPGGGNTIYF. The DNA of the CDR3 is TGTGCCAGCAGTTTTCCAGGGGGTGGAAACACCATATATTTT.